These T cell receptor beta chains were read from a single sample in a study of technical replicates of blood from several donors. TCRdb's table, derived via immunoSEQ multiplex PCR, lists solely in-frame clones and lacks some. The repertoire holds more than 60,000 clones, with just under 95% as singletons. The sequenced material came from T cells isolated from PBMCs. The source of these receptors is a human donor in good health. The CDR3 runs from the conserved cysteine through the conserved F or W. The D gene is left open where the match is weak.

>TRBD2|TRBV4-2|TRBJ2-5
CASSQGPTSGEETQYF
TGTGCCAGCAGCCAAGGGCCCACTAGCGGGGAAGAGACCCAGTACTTC
>NA|TRBV20-1|TRBJ2-3
CSAAQGDTQYF
TGCAGTGCTGCACAGGGAGATACGCAGTATTTT
>TRBD1|TRBV6-5|TRBJ1-1
CASTQTGYTEAFF
TGTGCCAGCACCCAGACAGGGTACACTGAAGCTTTCTTT
>NA|TRBV12-5|TRBJ1-1
CASVGKGRTEAFF
TGTGCTAGTGTGGGAAAGGGGAGGACTGAAGCTTTCTTT
>TRBD1|TRBV18|TRBJ1-2
CASSPDRGYYGYTF
TGTGCCAGCTCACCTGACAGGGGCTACTATGGCTACACCTTC
>TRBD1|TRBV30|TRBJ2-5
CAWAFQDRETETQYF
TGTGCCTGGGCATTCCAGGACAGGGAGACAGAGACCCAGTACTTC
>TRBD2|TRBV6-6|TRBJ2-3
CASSYVLAGLTDTQYF
TGTGCCAGCAGTTACGTACTAGCGGGTCTCACAGATACGCAGTATTTT
>NA|TRBV11-3|TRBJ2-1
CASSLDFYNEQFF
TGTGCCAGCAGCCTGGACTTCTACAATGAGCAGTTCTTC
>NA|TRBV7-3|TRBJ2-5
CASSLGQLETQYF
TGTGCCAGCAGCCTCGGACAGCTGGAGACCCAGTACTTC
>TRBD1|TRBV28|TRBJ2-7
CASSLPGTGSGQYF
TGTGCCAGCAGTTTACCAGGGACAGGGTCTGGGCAGTACTTC
>NA|TRBV7-2|TRBJ2-7
CASSFEGGREQYF
TGTGCCAGCAGCTTTGAGGGTGGGCGGGAGCAGTACTTC
>NA|TRBV19|TRBJ2-1
CASSIIGGGPDNEQFF
TGTGCCAGTAGTATAATAGGGGGAGGGCCCGACAATGAGCAGTTCTTC
>NA|TRBV10-3|TRBJ1-5
CAISETGLEPQHF
TGTGCCATCAGTGAGACAGGGTTGGAGCCCCAGCATTTT